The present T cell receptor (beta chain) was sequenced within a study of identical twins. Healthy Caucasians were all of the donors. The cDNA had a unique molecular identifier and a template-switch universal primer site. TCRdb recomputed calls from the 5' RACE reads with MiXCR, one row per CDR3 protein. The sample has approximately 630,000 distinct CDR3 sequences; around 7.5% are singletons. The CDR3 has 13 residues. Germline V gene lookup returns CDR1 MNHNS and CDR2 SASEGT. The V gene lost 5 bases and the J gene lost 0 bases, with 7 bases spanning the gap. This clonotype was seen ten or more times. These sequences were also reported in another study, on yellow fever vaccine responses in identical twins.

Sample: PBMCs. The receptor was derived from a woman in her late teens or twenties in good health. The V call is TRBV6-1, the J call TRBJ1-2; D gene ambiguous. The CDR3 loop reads CASSTGANYGYTF. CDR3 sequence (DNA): TGTGCCAGCAGTACCGGGGCTAACTATGGCTACACCTTC.